This T cell receptor beta chain was documented in a study of Graves' ophthalmopathy and Graves' hyperthyroidism. Study-level points and caveats: The model predicted progression of ophthalmopathy with a sensitivity of 60% to 71%, and its specificity was about 72%.

Comments on this clonotype: Its cognate antigen is unknown.

Enrollment excluded any patients with other autoimmune diseases, uncontrolled infections, pregnancy or lactation. The authors used Ficoll-Paque density gradient centrifugation to separate PBMCs. The input was 7.5 to 10 ml of fresh peripheral blood. Using RNA transcripts, the TCR beta CDR3 regions were amplified. First-round RT-PCR used HTBI primers; second-round multiplex PCR followed. One entry per CDR3 protein results from TCRdb running MiXCR on the multiplex PCR reads. The table lists approximately 700,000 distinct CDR3 sequences, roughly 40% of them singletons. Material: peripheral blood. The receptor was derived from an adult man with Graves' ophthalmopathy.

CDR3 coding DNA: TGTGCCAGTAACCCAGACAGGGCGGTCAATGAGCAGTACTTC. This codes for CASNPDRAVNEQYF. The chain uses TRBV7-2 and TRBJ2-7; 7 nucleotides agree with TRBD1. Germline V gene lookup returns CDR1 SGHTA and CDR2 FQGNSA. Trimming at V came to 9 bases and at J to 7 bases, leaving 15 bases not matched to a gene. The CDR3 has 14 amino acids.